This T cell receptor beta chain was captured by sequencing in a study of blood T cells in healthy people across ages. There were healthy Caucasian individuals from Russia, aged roughly 6 to 90, serving as donors. Germline CDR1 is SGHRS and CDR2 is YFSETQ. The CDR3 totals 12 residues. V gave up 7 bases and J gave up 4 bases; unmatched junction bases: 4. Primers used in a second PCR of roughly 6 to 12 cycles were a sample-barcoded 5' primer and a J-beta primer mix. TCRdb reprocessed the 5' RACE reads via MiXCR and lists one record per CDR3 protein. Of over a million distinct CDR3 sequences in the sample, approximately 63% are singletons; the top ten hold 6.5% to 8.5%.

The rearrangement joins TRBV5-1 to TRBJ2-5, with 7 bases lining up with TRBD1. This clonotype was obtained from a man between 18 and 35 years old in good health. The sequenced sample consisted of blood. This CDR3 reads CASHNRGETQYF. The CDR3 bases are TGCGCCAGCCACAACAGGGGAGAGACCCAGTACTTC.